Presented here are 28 T cell receptor beta chains from one specimen sequenced in a study of shared clonotypes between healthy human individuals. Measured with immunoSEQ multiplex PCR; TCRdb has only the in-frame clones, and not every one. The sample has 1,400,000 or so clones, just under 99% seen once. Sequencing was done on a sample of naive CD4+ T cells sorted from blood. Described subset: CD45RA+ positively selected. These receptors originate from a man aged 30 to 39 in good health.

This clone occurred once. This chain uses TRBV11-2 with TRBJ2-3; weak D call: TRBD2 (5 bases). V was pared by 4 bases and J by 2 bases, with 7 bases between. The CDR3 contains 13 residues. Germline CDR1 SGHAT, CDR2 FQNNGV. Written as DNA, the CDR3 is TGTGCCAGCAGCTCCGGGGACACAGATACGCAGTATTTT. This sequence encodes CASSSGDTDTQYF.

The rearrangement uses TRBV28 and TRBJ2-5; 10 positions match TRBD2. The V gene end was trimmed by 4 bases and the J gene end by 5 bases; junction bases not matched to a gene: 10. Germline values: CDR1 MDHEN, CDR2 SYDVKM. This CDR3 region has 16 residues. The CDR3 sequence is CASSYTAGGPNETQYF. As DNA, the CDR3 is TGTGCCAGCAGTTATACAGCGGGAGGGCCGAACGAGACCCAGTACTTC.

CDR3 nucleotide sequence: TGCGCCAGCAGCTTAATGGACTCCGGAAAAGAGACCCAGTACTTC. Protein sequence: CASSLMDSGKETQYF. The chain employs TRBV5-1 and TRBJ2-5, with D possibly being TRBD2 (5 bases). The CDR3 is made up of 15 amino acids. Trimming cost V 2 bases and J 3 bases, with 14 bases left between them. The germline V gene has CDR1 SGHRS and CDR2 YFSETQ.

The chain has TRBV11-2 and TRBJ2-2, with D perhaps TRBD1 (6 bases). Germline V gene lookup returns CDR1 SGHAT and CDR2 FQNNGV. The V end lost 5 bases, the J end lost 6 bases, and 16 bases lay between the germline ends. The CDR3 consists of 15 residues. CDR3 coding DNA: TGTGCCAGCAGCCATATTAAGGACAGTCCCGGGGAGCTGTTTTTT. Residues: CASSHIKDSPGELFF. Full variable domain (missing parts from reference TRBV11-2 and TRBJ2-2): EAGVAQSPRYKIIEKRQSVAFWCNPISGHATLYWYQQILGQGPKLLIQFQNNGVVDDSQLPKDRFSAERLKGVDSTLKIQPAKLEDSAVYLCASSHIKDSPGELFFGEGSRLTVL.

The V gene is TRBV5-1, the J gene TRBJ1-5, with D perhaps TRBD1 (5 bases). CDR1 is SGHRS and CDR2 is YFSETQ in the germline V gene. There are 16 residues in the CDR3. The V end was cut by 0 bases, the J end by 4 bases, with 14 bases between. The CDR3 coding sequence is TGCGCCAGCAGCTTGGTCAGGGCTAGGGAAAATCAGCCCCAGCATTTT. Translation gives CASSLVRARENQPQHF.

The CDR3 DNA reads as TGTGCCAACCCACCGAAACAGGGAAACACTGAAGCTTTCTTT. Protein product: CANPPKQGNTEAFF. This chain joins TRBV18 and TRBJ1-1; maybe TRBD1 (6 bases). The V and J ends lost 10 bases and 2 bases respectively, with 17 bases between them. Germline V CDR1 and CDR2: KGHSH, LQKENI. The CDR3 is made up of 14 amino acids.

V usage is TRBV28 and J usage is TRBJ1-1; the match to TRBD1 covers 11 bases. The trim removed 5 bases at V and 8 bases at J, leaving 10 bases unmatched. The CDR3 extends over 15 amino acids. Germline CDR1 and CDR2: MDHEN and SYDVKM. The CDR3 reads CASSGTGTGGAEAFF. The CDR3 DNA is TGTGCCAGCAGTGGTACCGGGACAGGGGGGGCCGAAGCTTTCTTT.

This chain connects TRBV7-9 to TRBJ2-7, with D unresolved. Trimming stripped 5 bases from V and 5 bases from J, with 10 bases between. Germline CDR1 reads SEHNR; CDR2 reads FQNEAQ (reference sequence). This CDR3 contains 12 residues. The DNA for the CDR3 is TGTGCCAGCAGCAAACGAGAGGACGAGCAGTACTTC. Amino acid sequence: CASSKREDEQYF.

This clone appeared a single time. This chain connects TRBV19 to TRBJ1-5; D remains unclear. Trimming took off 9 bases at V and 4 bases at J, with 10 bases between the two ends. The CDR3 is 12 amino acids. Per germline, CDR1 LNHDA and CDR2 SQIVND (reference sequence). Here the CDR3 reads CASKGENQPQHF. Written as DNA, the CDR3 is TGTGCCAGCAAAGGAGAGAATCAGCCCCAGCATTTT.

This clone was seen once. The V and J genes are TRBV6-6 and TRBJ2-7; 7 nucleotides match TRBD2. Unmatched junction bases numbered 5, after V lost 5 bases and J lost 1 base. The CDR3 loop spans 14 amino acids. Germline CDR1 is MNHNY and CDR2 is SVGAGI (reference sequence). CDR3 coding DNA: TGTGCCAGCAGTACATCTAGCGGATCCTACGAGCAGTACTTC. Amino acids: CASSTSSGSYEQYF.

The chain is built from TRBV7-2 and TRBJ2-5, with 9 bases fitting TRBD1. The V gene's germline CDR1 is SGHTA and CDR2 FQGNSA. The CDR3 is 15 residues long. V lost 4 bases to trimming and J lost 3 bases; unmatched junction nucleotides: 6. For the CDR3, the DNA is TGTGCCAGCAGCTCCGGGACAGGGAGTAAAGAGACCCAGTACTTC. Residues: CASSSGTGSKETQYF.

The chain uses TRBV7-8 and TRBJ1-5, with 11 positions matching TRBD1. This CDR3 spans 16 amino acids. Losses at the gene ends were 3 bases for V and 6 bases for J; bases not matched to a gene: 7. The germline V gene encodes CDR1 SGHVS and CDR2 FQNEAQ. CDR3 DNA: TGTGCCAGCAGCTTGCGCCGGGACAGGGGGACTCAGCCCCAGCATTTT. This sequence encodes CASSLRRDRGTQPQHF.

The V call is TRBV5-4, the J call TRBJ2-7; TRBD1 matches 11 bases. V lost 3 bases to trimming and J lost 6 bases; unmatched junction nucleotides: 5. This CDR3 comprises 14 residues. Germline V gives CDR1 SGHNT, CDR2 YYREEE (reference sequence). CDR3 protein: CASSSGQGAGEQYF. The DNA for the CDR3 is TGTGCCAGCAGCTCCGGACAGGGGGCCGGCGAGCAGTACTTC. The full variable domain, rest sourced from reference TRBV5-4 and TRBJ2-7, is ETGVTQSPTHLIKTRGQQVTLRCSSQSGHNTVSWYQQALGQGPQFIFQYYREEENGRGNFPPRFSGLQFPNYSSELNVNALELDDSALYLCASSSGQGAGEQYFGPGTRLTVT.

The chain has TRBV28 and TRBJ1-5, with D maybe TRBD1 (6 bases). V lost 9 bases, J lost 0 bases, and 15 bases lay in between. The length of the CDR3 is 15 residues. Germline V gene sequence: CDR1 MDHEN, CDR2 SYDVKM. The CDR3 coding sequence is TGTGCCAGTTTTAGGACAGTTAATAGCAATCAGCCCCAGCATTTT. As protein: CASFRTVNSNQPQHF.

The gene calls are TRBV5-8 and TRBJ2-7; D call uncertain. This CDR3 region has 12 residues. The germline V gene encodes CDR1 SGHTS and CDR2 YDEGEE. Trimming left V 2 bases short and J 3 bases short, with 6 bases between. The CDR3 reads CASSFSSYEQYF. CDR3 sequence (DNA): TGTGCCAGCAGCTTCTCTAGCTACGAGCAGTACTTC.

This chain connects TRBV30 to TRBJ2-4, with D possibly being TRBD1 (6 bases). Germline CDR1 reads GTSNPN; CDR2 reads SVGIG (reference sequence). With 3 bases removed from V and 10 bases from J, the gap between germline ends came to 13 bases. The CDR3 runs 12 residues. The CDR3 protein is CAWRSTGDIQYF. CDR3 bases: TGTGCCTGGAGATCGACAGGCGATATTCAGTACTTC.

V and J are TRBV10-1 and TRBJ2-1, with D possibly being TRBD1 (5 bases). This CDR3 has 13 residues. Per the germline V gene, CDR1 is WNHNN and CDR2 is SYGVQD (reference sequence). V gave up 3 bases and J gave up 7 bases, with 10 bases separating them. CDR3 loop: CASSEAGMNEQFF. The CDR3 nucleotides read TGCGCCAGCAGTGAAGCAGGGATGAATGAGCAGTTCTTC.

The count of this clone is one. The chain links TRBV5-8 to TRBJ2-2, with 9 nucleotides matching TRBD2. V shed 4 bases and J 6 bases; nucleotides not matched to a gene: 13. This CDR3 spans 17 amino acids. Germline-derived CDR1 and CDR2 are SGHTS and YDEGEE. This CDR3 reads CASSPTFSGSSAGELFF. CDR3 in DNA: TGTGCCAGCAGCCCCACGTTTAGCGGGAGTTCGGCCGGGGAGCTGTTTTTT.

This clone was recorded only once. V usage is TRBV28 and J usage is TRBJ1-2; 8 bases are shared with TRBD1. V lost 6 bases to trimming and J lost 4 bases; unmatched junction nucleotides: 7. Germline CDR1 reads MDHEN; CDR2 reads SYDVKM. The CDR3 totals 14 residues. Here the CDR3 reads CASSTGQAGYGYTF. The CDR3 region has the DNA TGTGCCAGCAGCACGGGACAGGCCGGCTATGGCTACACCTTC.

The chain combines TRBV28 with TRBJ1-1; the match to TRBD1 covers 9 bases. Trimming took 6 bases from V and 5 from J; bases not matched to a gene: 4. Germline V CDR1 and CDR2: MDHEN, SYDVKM. The CDR3 runs to 13 residues. The CDR3 region has the DNA TGTGCCAGCAGGGGGACAGGGAGGACTGAAGCTTTCTTT. Protein: CASRGTGRTEAFF.

As to this clone: The same CDR3 is also encoded by other DNA sequences in this sample. The rearrangement uses TRBV28 and TRBJ2-5, with 8 bases lining up with TRBD1. J was trimmed by 4 bases and V by 5 bases; bases with no gene match: 3. Germline V gives CDR1 MDHEN, CDR2 SYDVKM. CDR3 length equals 13 residues. CDR3 nucleotide sequence: TGTGCCAGCAGTCCTGGACAGGGAGAGACCCAGTACTTC. As protein: CASSPGQGETQYF.

The V and J genes are TRBV2 and TRBJ2-7; the D gene could be TRBD1 or TRBD2 (5 bases each). The CDR3 has 14 amino acids. The ends were cut back, 2 bases at V and 2 bases at J, with 10 bases in the middle. CDR1 is SNHLY, CDR2 FYNNEI, per germline. CDR3 bases: TGTGCCAGCAGTGAACGGGGCGGAACCTACGAGCAGTACTTC. Its translation: CASSERGGTYEQYF.

This chain uses TRBV5-6 with TRBJ1-2, with D unresolved. The CDR3 runs 12 residues. V lost 3 bases and J 6 bases, leaving 9 bases between the germline ends. Looked up from germline, CDR1 is SGHDT and CDR2 is YYEEEE. This CDR3 reads CASSSNMDGYTF. In DNA form, the CDR3 reads TGTGCCAGCAGCTCTAATATGGATGGCTACACCTTC. Looking up the rest from reference TRBV5-6 and TRBJ1-2 gives the full variable domain: DAGVTQSPTHLIKTRGQQVTLRCSPKSGHDTVSWYQQALGQGPQFIFQYYEEEERQRGNFPDRFSGHQFPNYSSELNVNALLLGDSALYLCASSSNMDGYTFGSGTRLTVV.

On this clone itself: The same CDR3 arises from other DNA sequences in this sample as well. The chain combines TRBV10-3 with TRBJ2-3, with a weak D call TRBD2 (7 bases). V lost 3 bases and J 5 bases, leaving 15 bases between the germline ends. Germline V gene data show CDR1 as ENHRY and CDR2 as SYGVKD. The CDR3 covers 15 residues. The CDR3 DNA reads TGTGCCATCAGTGATAGGGGGAGGGTAGGAGATACGCAGTATTTT. Translation gives CAISDRGRVGDTQYF.

This clone appeared a single time. The CDR3 is CASSLGAAIGTDTQYF. CDR3 nucleotide sequence: TGTGCCAGCAGCTTAGGGGCGGCCATAGGGACAGATACGCAGTATTTT. This rearrangement joins TRBV7-2 to TRBJ2-3; no clear D gene. The germline CDR1 and CDR2 sequences are SGHTA and FQGNSA. V lost 1 base and J 3 bases, leaving 14 bases between the germline ends. The CDR3 is made up of 16 amino acids.

The rearrangement links TRBV6-1 to TRBJ2-7; TRBD1 matches 10 bases. Germline loops: CDR1 MNHNS, CDR2 SASEGT. CDR3 length equals 17 residues. The ends lost 2 bases at V and 3 bases at J; junction bases unmatched: 10. The CDR3 nucleotides read TGTGCCAGCAGTGAATCCTGGGGACAGGGGTCCCGCTACGAGCAGTACTTC. Its protein product is CASSESWGQGSRYEQYF.

This clone was observed once. The chain combines TRBV5-1 with TRBJ2-2; D not certain. Trimming took 1 base from V and 1 from J, leaving 8 bases between them. The CDR3 runs to 15 residues. The germline V gene encodes CDR1 SGHRS and CDR2 YFSETQ. CDR3 residues: CASSLLPGNTGELFF. As DNA, the CDR3 is TGCGCCAGCAGCTTGCTACCAGGGAACACCGGGGAGCTGTTTTTT.

The rearrangement joins TRBV19 to TRBJ2-1; 12 bases fit TRBD2. The CDR3 runs to 15 residues. Trimming removed 5 bases from V and 8 bases from J; junction bases left unmatched: 7. The germline V gene has CDR1 LNHDA and CDR2 SQIVND (reference sequence). The CDR3, as DNA: TGTGCCAGTAGTTTCGGACTAGCGGGATTTGATGAGCAGTTCTTC. This translates into CASSFGLAGFDEQFF.